A single sample is the source of the 24 T cell receptor beta chains below, sequenced in a study of shared clonotypes between healthy human individuals. Sequencing was performed with immunoSEQ multiplex PCR; in TCRdb, only in-frame clones are kept and a portion is missing. Altogether millions of clones are present, approximately 93% being singletons, with the ten largest covering about 0.37%. The sequenced material came from naive CD4+ T cells from PBMCs. Specified subset: CD45RA+ positively selected. The receptors were sampled from a man between 18 and 29 years old in good health. Some clones in this sample may be carry-over from other donors' samples.

The chain joins TRBV5-6 to TRBJ1-1; tentatively, D is TRBD1 (6 bases). This CDR3 comprises 15 residues. The germline V gene has CDR1 SGHDT and CDR2 YYEEEE. Trimming removed 4 bases from V and 5 bases from J, with 18 bases in between. CDR3 amino acids: CASSAEGGRWTEAFF. CDR3 nucleotide sequence: TGTGCCAGCAGCGCGGAAGGGGGGCGGTGGACTGAAGCTTTCTTT.

The V and J genes are TRBV5-5 and TRBJ2-3; weak D call: TRBD1 (6 bases). The CDR3 covers 14 residues. The V end was cut by 0 bases, the J end by 4 bases, with 9 bases between. Per germline, CDR1 SGHKS and CDR2 YYEKEE (reference sequence). The CDR3 reads CASSLDPGADTQYF. The DNA of the CDR3 is TGTGCCAGCAGCTTGGATCCAGGGGCAGATACGCAGTATTTT.

The CDR3 sequence: CASSVDSGQLGYTF. The CDR3, as DNA: TGTGCCAGCAGCGTAGACTCCGGACAGCTTGGCTACACCTTC. V is TRBV9 and J is TRBJ1-2; D may be TRBD1 (6 bases). The CDR3 length is 14 residues. Trimming took off 0 bases at V and 7 bases at J, with 13 bases between the two ends. Germline-derived CDR1 and CDR2 are SGDLS and YYNGEE. The complete variable domain, with remaining parts taken from reference TRBV9 and TRBJ1-2, reads DSGVTQTPKHLITATGQRVTLRCSPRSGDLSVYWYQQSLDQGLQFLIQYYNGEERAKGNILERFSAQQFPDLHSELNLSSLELGDSALYFCASSVDSGQLGYTFGSGTRLTVV.

The chain combines TRBV5-4 with TRBJ2-7, with D possibly matching TRBD1 (5 bases). V lost 4 bases and J lost 7, with 21 bases in between. Per the germline V gene, CDR1 is SGHNT and CDR2 is YYREEE (reference sequence). CDR3 length: 15 amino acids. CDR3 region: CASSGVGQGGWEQYF. CDR3 nucleotide sequence: TGTGCCAGCAGCGGAGTGGGTCAGGGCGGTTGGGAGCAGTACTTC.

The rearrangement links TRBV28 to TRBJ1-2; D remains ambiguous. Looked up from germline, CDR1 is MDHEN and CDR2 is SYDVKM. There are 12 residues in the CDR3. Between the trimmed V and J ends, which lost 3 bases and 5 bases, there was a span of 7 bases. DNA for the CDR3: TGTGCCAGCAGTTTCGGTTTTTATGGCTACACCTTC. It specifies CASSFGFYGYTF.

This rearrangement joins TRBV30 to TRBJ1-1; D is uncertain. The CDR3 spans 13 residues. From germline, CDR1 is GTSNPN and CDR2 SVGIG (reference sequence). V gave up 8 bases and J gave up 0 bases, with 13 bases separating them. The CDR3 DNA follows: TGTGCCCTGTCCGGCAGGATGAACACTGAAGCTTTCTTT. Protein sequence: CALSGRMNTEAFF.

This clone appeared once. Other DNA sequences in the sample encode the same CDR3. The V and J genes are TRBV28 and TRBJ1-5, with D unclear. The CDR3 has 14 residues. Trimming took off 3 bases at V and 3 bases at J, with 9 bases between the two ends. Germline CDR1 is MDHEN and CDR2 is SYDVKM. The CDR3: CASSLGGDNQPQHF. In nucleotides, the CDR3 is TGTGCCAGCAGTTTGGGTGGGGACAATCAGCCCCAGCATTTT.

V is TRBV5-1 and J is TRBJ1-2, with unresolved D. The CDR3 has 14 amino acids. The V gene lost 0 bases and the J gene lost 8 bases, with 14 bases spanning the gap. Germline V gives CDR1 SGHRS, CDR2 YFSETQ. The CDR3 region has the DNA TGCGCCAGCAGCTTGGGTTACCCCGGAGACGGCTACACCTTC. Translated, it gives CASSLGYPGDGYTF.

This clone was picked up one time. The chain has TRBV4-1 and TRBJ2-5; D might be TRBD1 (6 bases). The CDR3 sequence is 15 residues long. Germline loops: CDR1 MGHRA, CDR2 YSYEKL. V lost 5 bases, J lost 2 bases, and 15 bases lay in between. The CDR3 DNA reads TGCGCCAGCAGCTCTGGACAGCCCGCACAAGAGACCCAGTACTTC. Amino acids: CASSSGQPAQETQYF.

With respect to this clone: Additional DNA sequences in this sample encode the identical CDR3. The rearrangement joins TRBV29-1 to TRBJ2-5; no firm D call. The CDR3 extends over 12 amino acids. V lost 3 bases and J 2 bases, leaving 7 bases between the germline ends. Germline CDR1 SQVTM, CDR2 ANQGSEA. In DNA form, the CDR3 reads TGCAGCGTTGATCCCGGGCAAGAGACCCAGTACTTC. It encodes CSVDPGQETQYF.

The DNA of the CDR3 is TGCAGCGTTGAAACGAGACAGGGGGCCTACACCTTC. Translating it yields CSVETRQGAYTF. The genes are TRBV29-1 and TRBJ1-2, with TRBD1 matching over 10 bases. Germline V gives CDR1 SQVTM, CDR2 ANQGSEA. V lost 2 bases to trimming and J lost 10 bases; unmatched junction nucleotides: 4. The CDR3 totals 12 residues.

The J gene is TRBJ2-7, the V gene TRBV9; D unresolved. This CDR3 contains 14 residues. Trimming removed 0 bases at V and 0 bases at J, with 7 bases between. Germline V gene lookup returns CDR1 SGDLS and CDR2 YYNGEE. The CDR3 DNA follows: TGTGCCAGCAGCGTAGGGGTAGACTCCTACGAGCAGTACTTC. Translated: CASSVGVDSYEQYF.

The genes are TRBV7-2 and TRBJ2-7, with 10 bases aligning to TRBD1. Germline V lookup: CDR1 SGHTA, CDR2 FQGNSA. The CDR3 extends over 15 amino acids. J gave up 4 bases and V 2 bases, and 5 bases lay outside the gene matches. The CDR3 coding sequence is TGTGCCAGCAGCTTAAGGACAGGGGGGGAGTACGAGCAGTACTTC. Translated, it gives CASSLRTGGEYEQYF.

The genes are TRBV7-8 and TRBJ2-1; 8 bases agree with TRBD2. V was clipped by 0 bases and J by 5 bases; unmatched bases: 15. There are 19 residues in the CDR3. CDR1 and CDR2 from the germline V gene are SGHVS and FQNEAQ. CDR3 amino acids: CASSLARVASGYRDNEQFF. CDR3 DNA sequence: TGTGCCAGCAGCTTAGCGAGAGTGGCTAGCGGGTATCGGGACAATGAGCAGTTCTTC.

The V call is TRBV9, the J call TRBJ2-5; 10 nucleotides align to TRBD1. The trim removed 4 bases at V and 9 bases at J, leaving 12 bases unmatched. This CDR3 spans 15 amino acids. The germline V gene encodes CDR1 SGDLS and CDR2 YYNGEE. Here the CDR3 reads CASSPQGGTGDAQYF. DNA for the CDR3: TGTGCCAGCAGCCCCCAGGGGGGGACAGGGGATGCCCAGTACTTC.

V gene TRBV7-9 combines with J gene TRBJ1-1; D is unresolved. Trimming shortened V by 1 base and J by 0 bases, and 9 bases separated the two germline ends. CDR1 and CDR2 (germline): SEHNR, FQNEAQ (reference sequence). The CDR3 is made up of 15 amino acids. The CDR3 region is CASSLGTGLNTEAFF. CDR3 nucleotide sequence: TGTGCCAGCAGCTTAGGAACCGGCTTGAACACTGAAGCTTTCTTT.

The CDR3 region has the DNA TGTGCCAGCAGTTACGAGACACCCGCTAACTATGGCTACACCTTC. Its translation is CASSYETPANYGYTF. The genes are TRBV6-5 and TRBJ1-2; D remains ambiguous. The germline gives CDR1 MNHEY, CDR2 SVGAGI. This CDR3 contains 15 residues. Trimming removed 2 bases at V and 0 bases at J, with 10 bases between.

A word on this clone: Other DNA sequences of this sample code for an identical CDR3. The rearrangement links TRBV7-9 to TRBJ2-7; D remains unclear. The germline gives CDR1 SEHNR, CDR2 FQNEAQ (reference sequence). The CDR3 sequence is 11 residues long. Trimming removed 4 bases from V and 2 bases from J, with 3 bases in between. Here the CDR3 reads CASSSPYEQYF. The CDR3 DNA reads as TGTGCCAGCAGCTCGCCCTACGAGCAGTACTTC. Full variable domain (remainder filled in from reference TRBV7-9 and TRBJ2-7): DTGVSQNPRHKITKRGQNVTFRCDPISEHNRLYWYRQTLGQGPEFLTYFQNEAQLEKSRLLSDRFSAERPKGSFSTLEIQRTEQGDSAMYLCASSSPYEQYFGPGTRLTVT.

The chain employs TRBV30 and TRBJ2-3; 7 nucleotides align to TRBD2. From germline, CDR1 is GTSNPN and CDR2 SVGIG (reference sequence). The CDR3 totals 15 residues. J lost 4 bases, V lost 2 bases, and 9 bases had no gene match. CDR3 in amino acids: CAWSPGGGVADTQYF. CDR3 DNA sequence: TGTGCCTGGAGTCCCGGGGGAGGGGTCGCAGATACGCAGTATTTT.

The table lists this clone with a few counts. The CDR3 loop reads CASSVVASPNRAGELFF. Here the CDR3 DNA reads TGTGCCAGCAGCGTAGTGGCTAGCCCAAACCGCGCCGGGGAGCTGTTTTTT. The chain carries TRBV9 and TRBJ2-2; TRBD2 might be the D (5 bases). Trimming took off 0 bases at V and 6 bases at J, with 18 bases between the two ends. The CDR3 sequence is 17 residues long. Looked up from germline, CDR1 is SGDLS and CDR2 is YYNGEE.

Of note for this clone: Other nucleotide sequences in the sample specify the same CDR3. The rearrangement joins TRBV28 to TRBJ1-5; 10 bases fit TRBD1. The CDR3 spans 14 residues. Germline-derived CDR1 and CDR2 are MDHEN and SYDVKM. Unmatched junction bases numbered 4, after V lost 6 bases and J lost 5 bases. DNA for the CDR3: TGTGCCAGCAGCCCTGGACAGGGGGATCAGCCCCAGCATTTT. Its translation: CASSPGQGDQPQHF.

On this clone itself: Its ends do not fully match the called genes, so a read error is possible. The same CDR3 can be traced to other DNA sequences in this sample. The chain links TRBV29-1 to TRBJ2-1; no definite D call. The CDR3 is made up of 10 amino acids. Germline lookup yields CDR1 SQVTM and CDR2 ANQGSEA. The DNA for the CDR3 is TGCAGCGTCTCCCACAATGAGCAGTTCTTC. This encodes CSVSHNEQFF.

This chain joins TRBV11-3 and TRBJ2-1; perhaps TRBD1 as D (6 bases). The CDR3 loop spans 14 amino acids. Germline CDR1 and CDR2: SGHNT and YENEEA. V lost 5 bases, J lost 4 bases, and 12 bases lay in between. The CDR3 coding sequence is TGTGCCAGCAGCCCTGGACAGTTTTACAATGAGCAGTTCTTC. This encodes CASSPGQFYNEQFF.

The rearrangement links TRBV7-6 to TRBJ1-4, with 7 bases that match TRBD1. V gave up 1 base and J gave up 7 bases; unmatched junction bases: 9. This CDR3 spans 16 amino acids. Germline lookup yields CDR1 SGHVS and CDR2 FNYEAQ. The CDR3 region is CASSLEGAGISEKLFF. The DNA for the CDR3 is TGTGCCAGCAGCTTAGAGGGGGCGGGGATCAGTGAAAAACTGTTTTTT.